A selection of T cell receptor beta chains follows, all from one sample in a study of CD8 T cells in Susac syndrome. TCRdb called the immunoSEQ multiplex PCR reads again in MiXCR, with one record for every CDR3 protein. This sample has a few hundred thousand distinct CDR3 sequences, with around 96% found just once. The sequenced sample consisted of CD4+ T cells from PBMCs. The receptor set was obtained from a human donor with multiple sclerosis. Each CDR3 is given with its conserved first and last residue. D genes are given only for firm matches. Some rows mark clone size as missing; the rest say once, few, many or name a class of expanded clone.

size	D	V	J	DNA	CDR3
once	-	TRBV12-3/TRBV12-4	TRBJ2-7	TGTGCCAGCACCAACCACGGACGTCTGGGGCAGTACTTC	CASTNHGRLGQYF
-	-	TRBV18	TRBJ2-7	TGTGCCAGCTCACCCCAGGGATCTGCCTACGAGCAGTACTTC	CASSPQGSAYEQYF
-	TRBD1	TRBV5-6	TRBJ1-4	TGTGCCAGCAGCTGGGGACAGGGTGGTATGGAAAAACTGTTTTTT	CASSWGQGGMEKLFF
-	-	TRBV20-1	TRBJ1-5	TGCAGTGCTAGCTCTCAGTATAGCAATCAGCCCCAGCATTTT	CSASSQYSNQPQHF
-	-	TRBV25-1	TRBJ2-7	TGTGCCAGCAGCTGGGGACTCTCCGAGCAGTACTTC	CASSWGLSEQYF
-	-	TRBV7-9	TRBJ1-1	TGTGCCAGCAGCCTATCGGGGGTAGGCGCAAATTCTGAAGCTTTCTTT	CASSLSGVGANSEAFF
-	TRBD2	TRBV28	TRBJ2-1	TGTGCCAGCAGTTTGGGCGGGAGCAATGAGCAGTTCTTC	CASSLGGSNEQFF
-	-	TRBV30	TRBJ2-7	TGTGCCTGGAGTGTCATCCCCCATAGGTACGAGCAGTACTTC	CAWSVIPHRYEQYF
-	-	TRBV20-1	TRBJ2-3	TGCAGTGCTTCGCAACGTGGGGGGCCGCAGTATTTT	CSASQRGGPQYF
once	-	TRBV23-1	TRBJ1-1	TGCGCCAGCAGTCACGTACAGAGGAGTATGAACACTGAAGCTTTCTTT	CASSHVQRSMNTEAFF
-	TRBD1	TRBV29-1	TRBJ1-2	TGCAGCGTGCATACATGGACAGGATATGGCTACACCTTC	CSVHTWTGYGYTF
-	-	TRBV20-1	TRBJ2-7	TGCAGTGCTAAATCACCCCAAAGACAGTACTTC	CSAKSPQRQYF
-	-	TRBV27	TRBJ1-5	TGTGCCAGCCAGCCCCAGGGACGTGGAAATCAGCCCCAGCATTTT	CASQPQGRGNQPQHF
once	-	TRBV10-3	TRBJ1-5	TGTGCCATCAGTGGCACGGGGAATCAGCCCCAGCATTTT	CAISGTGNQPQHF
-	-	TRBV28	TRBJ2-7	TGTGCCAGCAGTCCTTCTTGGCGCGAGCAGTACTTC	CASSPSWREQYF
-	-	TRBV27	TRBJ1-2	TGTGCCAGCAGTTTACAGGCTTCAGCTAACTATGGCTACACCTTC	CASSLQASANYGYTF
-	TRBD1	TRBV25-1	TRBJ1-2	TGTGCCAGCGGGGACAACTCCGGGACAGGAAGCTATGGCTACACCTTC	CASGDNSGTGSYGYTF
-	-	TRBV2	TRBJ2-7	TGTGCCAGCAGTGGCGAATACGAGCAGTACTTC	CASSGEYEQYF
once	-	TRBV28	TRBJ1-2	TGTGCCAGCAGTCTACTAATCTCGGGTGCCAAAACCCCACTCTTAGACTATGGCTACACCTTC	CASSLLISGAKTPLLDYGYTF
-	TRBD1	TRBV7-3	TRBJ2-7	TGTGCCAGCAGCAACAGGGGCCTCTCCTACGAGCAGTACTTC	CASSNRGLSYEQYF
-	-	TRBV14	TRBJ2-1	TGTGCCAGCAGCCCCCTATGGCGGGTCTACAATGAGCAGTTCTTC	CASSPLWRVYNEQFF
-	TRBD2	TRBV20-1	TRBJ2-1	TGCAGTGCAAGGCTAGCGGGAGGGCCGGGGGAGCAGTTCTTC	CSARLAGGPGEQFF
-	-	TRBV5-1	TRBJ1-4	TGCGCCAGCAGGGTTGCAACTAATGAAAAACTGTTTTTT	CASRVATNEKLFF
once	-	TRBV15	TRBJ1-2	TGTGCCACCAGCAGAGAGGATGGCTACACCTTC	CATSREDGYTF
-	-	TRBV12-3/TRBV12-4	TRBJ2-5	TGTGCCAGCAGTTTGGCCACGGGACACGAAGAGACCCAGTACTTC	CASSLATGHEETQYF
-	TRBD1	TRBV20-1	TRBJ1-2	TGCAGTGCTAGCCGGGACAGTAACTATGGCTACACCTTC	CSASRDSNYGYTF
-	-	TRBV29-1	TRBJ1-2	TGCAGCGTTGTAGGGCAGGGAGATGGCTACACCTTC	CSVVGQGDGYTF
once	-	TRBV29-1	TRBJ1-4	TGCAGCGTTGAAGAGAGCGAAAAACTGTTTTTT	CSVEESEKLFF
-	-	TRBV9	TRBJ2-4	TGTGCCAGCAGCGTAGGCTCAGGGGACATTCAGTACTTC	CASSVGSGDIQYF
once	TRBD1	TRBV20-1	TRBJ2-3	TGCAGTGCGGGGACGGACAGGGGCCCCATGTATTTT	CSAGTDRGPMYF
-	-	TRBV25-1	TRBJ1-2	TGTGCCAGCAGTGACATTGGACAGATCTATGGCTACACCTTC	CASSDIGQIYGYTF
-	-	TRBV12-3/TRBV12-4	TRBJ2-7	TGTGCCAGCACCTCAGGGGCACGCAGCTCCTACGAGCAGTACTTC	CASTSGARSSYEQYF
-	-	TRBV3-1	TRBJ2-7	TGTGCCAGCAGCTGGCGGAACGAGCAGTACTTC	CASSWRNEQYF
-	TRBD1	TRBV20-1	TRBJ2-1	TGCAGTATGAACCCGGGGACAGGGTTGATCCATGAGCAGTTCTTC	CSMNPGTGLIHEQFF
-	-	TRBV3-1	TRBJ1-5	TGTGCCAGCAGCCAAGGTAGAGGCTGGGATCAGCCCCAGCATTTT	CASSQGRGWDQPQHF
-	TRBD1	TRBV5-1	TRBJ1-2	TGCGCCAGCAGCTTTACAGTGACAGGGCGCTATGGCTACACCTTC	CASSFTVTGRYGYTF
-	-	TRBV12-3/TRBV12-4	TRBJ2-5	TGTGCCAGCAACCGCGACGGGCCAGGGCCGGTGGGTACCCAGTACTTC	CASNRDGPGPVGTQYF
-	TRBD1	TRBV12-3/TRBV12-4	TRBJ2-1	TGTGCCAGCATCAATACAGGGGGCTCGGATGAGCAGTTCTTC	CASINTGGSDEQFF
-	-	TRBV14	TRBJ1-1	TGTGCCAGCAGCCTTGGGGGGGCCCCTAGCGCTGAAGCTTTCTTT	CASSLGGAPSAEAFF
-	TRBD2	TRBV20-1	TRBJ2-1	TGCTCGCCCGGGACTAGCGGCCACAATGAGCAGTTCTTC	CSPGTSGHNEQFF
-	-	TRBV7-3	TRBJ1-1	TGTGCCAGCAGCCCAAATGGACAGAACACTGAAGCTTTCTTT	CASSPNGQNTEAFF
-	-	TRBV5-1	TRBJ2-1	TGCGCCAGCAGCTTGGCTGCGGTACCCAATGAGCAGTTCTTC	CASSLAAVPNEQFF